The 32 T cell receptor beta chains in this list originate from one sample, sequenced in a study of blood T cell repertoires in COVID-19. Sequencing used immunoSEQ multiplex PCR; TCRdb keeps in-frame clones, though not all of them. The sample shows under 110,000 clones, around 87% of them seen only once. The sample taken for sequencing was peripheral blood. Source of these receptors: a young woman with acute or convalescent COVID-19.

The CDR3 sequence: CASSDRGMNTEAFF. The DNA for the CDR3 is TGTGCCAGCAGCGACAGGGGGATGAACACTGAAGCTTTCTTT. The chain links TRBV14 to TRBJ1-1; the match to TRBD1 covers 9 bases. V was pared by 5 bases and J by 0 bases, with 1 base of the junction left unmatched. CDR3 length: 14 residues. Germline V lookup: CDR1 SGHDN, CDR2 FVKESK.

The chain is built from TRBV13 and TRBJ1-1; 9 bases align to TRBD1. The trim removed 5 bases at V and 2 bases at J, leaving 12 bases unmatched. The CDR3 has 17 amino acids. CDR1 is PRHDT, CDR2 FYEKMQ, per germline (reference sequence). Here the CDR3 reads CASSQISGTGFNTEAFF. DNA for the CDR3: TGTGCCAGCAGCCAAATCTCCGGGACAGGGTTCAACACTGAAGCTTTCTTT.

This clone was counted once. The chain is built from TRBV28 and TRBJ2-1; D may be TRBD1 (6 bases). CDR1 and CDR2 from the germline V gene are MDHEN and SYDVKM. Trimming took 1 base from V and 8 from J, leaving 12 bases between them. This CDR3 spans 14 amino acids. The CDR3 DNA sequence: TGTGCCAGCAGTTTATCCCAGGGGTGGGATGAGCAGTTCTTC. The encoded protein is CASSLSQGWDEQFF. The full variable domain, with the rest looked up from reference TRBV28 and TRBJ2-1, is DVKVTQSSRYLVKRTGEKVFLECVQDMDHENMFWYRQDPGLGLRLIYFSYDVKMKEKGDIPEGYSVSREKKERFSLILESASTNQTSMYLCASSLSQGWDEQFFGPGTRLTVL.

This chain links TRBV3-1 (or the pseudogene TRBV3-2) with TRBJ1-2; TRBD1 agrees at 7 bases. Germline values: CDR1 LGHDT, CDR2 YNNKEL (reference sequence). Trimming at V came to 4 bases and at J to 7 bases, leaving 12 bases not matched to a gene. The CDR3 has 15 residues. The CDR3: CASSPEGQGGSGYTF. For the CDR3, the DNA is TGTGCCAGCAGCCCCGAAGGGCAGGGGGGAAGTGGCTACACCTTC.

The chain couples TRBV11-2 to TRBJ1-1; 11 nucleotides agree with TRBD1. The germline V gene has CDR1 SGHAT and CDR2 FQNNGV. V shed 4 bases, J shed 0 bases, and the junction held 1 base outside the gene matches. This CDR3 region has 15 residues. The CDR3 is CASSSGQGVNTEAFF. In nucleotides, the CDR3 is TGTGCCAGCAGCTCGGGACAGGGGGTGAACACTGAAGCTTTCTTT.

This chain links TRBV4-1 with TRBJ2-7; maybe TRBD1 (6 bases). Germline V gene data show CDR1 as MGHRA and CDR2 as YSYEKL. Trimming removed 4 bases at V and 6 bases at J, with 13 bases between. The CDR3 extends over 13 amino acids. Here the CDR3 reads CASSPGTGSEQYF. Here the CDR3 DNA reads TGCGCCAGCAGCCCAGGTACAGGGTCCGAGCAGTACTTC.

The chain recombines TRBV9 with TRBJ2-3; D is unresolved. Germline lookup yields CDR1 SGDLS and CDR2 YYNGEE. The CDR3 totals 15 residues. The V end lost 1 base, the J end lost 0 bases, and 9 bases lay between the germline ends. The CDR3 protein is CASSVFGLSTDTQYF. CDR3 bases: TGTGCCAGCAGCGTATTTGGGCTGAGCACAGATACGCAGTATTTT.

The V gene is TRBV10-3, the J gene TRBJ1-1, with 7 bases that match TRBD1. The V and J ends lost 5 bases and 7 bases, in that order; junction bases with no gene match: 7. This CDR3 is 13 amino acids long. The germline V gene encodes CDR1 ENHRY and CDR2 SYGVKD. CDR3 DNA sequence: TGTGCCATCAGTCCGACAGGGTACATTGAAGCTTTCTTT. It codes for CAISPTGYIEAFF.

This chain uses TRBV3-1 (or the pseudogene TRBV3-2) with TRBJ1-1; D is unclear. The CDR3 length is 12 residues. Germline CDR1 reads LGHDT; CDR2 reads YNNKEL (reference sequence). Between the trimmed V and J ends, which lost 2 bases and 2 bases, there was a span of 3 bases. CDR3 sequence: CASSQLNTEAFF. CDR3 DNA: TGTGCCAGCAGCCAACTAAACACTGAAGCTTTCTTT.

The chain joins TRBV7-3 to TRBJ2-1; TRBD2 matches 8 bases. Germline V CDR1 and CDR2: SGHTA, FQGTGA. The J segment lost 6 bases and the V segment lost 5 bases, leaving 9 bases of the junction unmatched. The CDR3 has 15 residues. DNA for the CDR3: TGTGCCAGCAGCCTTCTGGCGGGGGGCGGCAATGAGCAGTTCTTC. Translating gives CASSLLAGGGNEQFF.

The rearrangement joins TRBV4-2 to TRBJ2-7, with D tentatively TRBD2 (6 bases). Trimming shortened V by 3 bases and J by 5 bases, and 17 bases separated the two germline ends. Germline loops: CDR1 LGHNA, CDR2 YNFKEQ. There are 15 residues in the CDR3. CDR3 protein: CASSQGDWTIDEQYF. DNA for the CDR3: TGTGCCAGCAGCCAGGGGGACTGGACCATCGACGAGCAGTACTTC.

The chain links TRBV2 to TRBJ1-3; D is unclear. Germline V gene data show CDR1 as SNHLY and CDR2 as FYNNEI. Trimming cost V 2 bases and J 0 bases, with 11 bases left between them. This CDR3 has 16 residues. In DNA, the CDR3 is TGTGCCAGCAGTGAAACCCAGTCCTCCTCTGGAAACACCATATATTTT. Amino acids: CASSETQSSSGNTIYF. Using reference TRBV2 and TRBJ1-3 for the parts outside the CDR3, the full variable domain is EPEVTQTPSHQVTQMGQEVILRCVPISNHLYFYWYRQILGQKVEFLVSFYNNEISEKSEIFDDQFSVERPDGSNFTLKIRSTKLEDSAMYFCASSETQSSSGNTIYFGEGSWLTVV.

V gene TRBV2 combines with J gene TRBJ2-4; D possibly corresponds to TRBD1 (7 bases). Trimming left V 8 bases short and J 5 bases short, with 16 bases between. The CDR3 extends over 14 amino acids. Per the germline V gene, CDR1 is SNHLY and CDR2 is FYNNEI. The CDR3 DNA reads TGTGCCAGCTTCAGGGGGGATTGGCAAAACATTCAGTACTTC. It specifies CASFRGDWQNIQYF.

This clone was picked up a small number of times. V usage is TRBV4-1 and J usage is TRBJ2-2; TRBD1 matches at 8 bases. The length of the CDR3 is 19 residues. The germline gives CDR1 MGHRA, CDR2 YSYEKL. V shed 1 base, J shed 4 bases, and the junction held 14 bases outside the gene matches. The CDR3 sequence is CASSQARRQGAGTTGELFF. CDR3 coding DNA: TGCGCCAGCAGCCAAGCTCGGCGGCAGGGGGCGGGGACCACCGGGGAGCTGTTTTTT.

The genes are TRBV5-1 and TRBJ1-1; weak D call: TRBD1 (5 bases). V lost 3 bases, J lost 1 base, and 7 bases lay in between. This CDR3 spans 13 amino acids. The germline V gene encodes CDR1 SGHRS and CDR2 YFSETQ. CDR3 DNA: TGCGCCAGCAGCTCCAGGGAGAACACTGAAGCTTTCTTT. As protein: CASSSRENTEAFF.

The chain is built from TRBV28 and TRBJ1-3, with unresolved D. Per germline, CDR1 MDHEN and CDR2 SYDVKM. The CDR3 is made up of 15 amino acids. Trimming removed 1 base at V and 7 bases at J, with 14 bases between. This CDR3 reads CASSLLREVWNTIYF. The CDR3 nucleotides are TGTGCCAGCAGTTTATTAAGAGAGGTTTGGAACACCATATATTTT. Based on the CDR3 plus reference TRBV28 and TRBJ1-3, the full variable domain is DVKVTQSSRYLVKRTGEKVFLECVQDMDHENMFWYRQDPGLGLRLIYFSYDVKMKEKGDIPEGYSVSREKKERFSLILESASTNQTSMYLCASSLLREVWNTIYFGEGSWLTVV.

This clone occurred a few times. The rearrangement joins TRBV9 to TRBJ1-3, with TRBD1 matching over 7 bases. V lost 4 bases to trimming and J lost 2 bases; unmatched junction nucleotides: 9. This CDR3 is built from 16 residues. The germline CDR1 and CDR2 sequences are SGDLS and YYNGEE. Written as DNA, the CDR3 is TGTGCCAGCAGCCCAAGGGCCGGGACAGCTGGAAACACCATATATTTT. This translates into CASSPRAGTAGNTIYF. Full variable domain (outside the CDR3, taken from reference TRBV9 and TRBJ1-3): DSGVTQTPKHLITATGQRVTLRCSPRSGDLSVYWYQQSLDQGLQFLIQYYNGEERAKGNILERFSAQQFPDLHSELNLSSLELGDSALYFCASSPRAGTAGNTIYFGEGSWLTVV.

CDR3 sequence reads: CASSQDGWGENTGELFF. Written as DNA, the CDR3 is TGTGCCAGCAGCCAAGATGGATGGGGGGAGAACACCGGGGAGCTGTTTTTT. This chain connects TRBV3-1 (or the pseudogene TRBV3-2) to TRBJ2-2; weak D call: TRBD2 (6 bases). The CDR3 spans 17 residues. The V gene lost 0 bases and the J gene lost 1 base, with 12 bases spanning the gap. Germline assignment: CDR1 LGHDT and CDR2 YNNKEL (reference sequence).

The J gene is TRBJ2-7, the V gene TRBV6-5, with a tentative D call TRBD1 (6 bases). Trimming left V 7 bases short and J 2 bases short, with 12 bases between. Germline loops: CDR1 MNHEY, CDR2 SVGAGI. The CDR3 sequence is 13 residues long. The DNA for the CDR3 is TGTGCCAGCACCGAGGGGACACCCTACGAGCAGTACTTC. This encodes CASTEGTPYEQYF.

This chain uses TRBV28 with TRBJ2-2; possibly TRBD2 for D (6 bases). V was pared by 0 bases and J by 5 bases, with 7 bases between. Germline V gene sequence: CDR1 MDHEN, CDR2 SYDVKM. This CDR3 comprises 14 residues. CDR3 coding DNA: TGTGCCAGCAGTTTATGGGCGGGAACCGGGGAGCTGTTTTTT. Protein product: CASSLWAGTGELFF.

In DNA form, the CDR3 reads TGTGCCAGCAGCCAAGTACCGAGGTCACCCCTCCACTTT. Translated, it gives CASSQVPRSPLHF. V is TRBV14 and J is TRBJ1-6; D not certain. Trimming removed 1 base at V and 10 bases at J, with 8 bases between. CDR1 and CDR2 from the germline V gene are SGHDN and FVKESK. The CDR3 is made up of 13 amino acids.

This chain uses TRBV9 with TRBJ2-1; D perhaps matches TRBD2 (7 bases). Germline loops: CDR1 SGDLS, CDR2 YYNGEE. The CDR3 covers 15 residues. V was clipped by 1 base and J by 3 bases, with 11 bases between them. Here the CDR3 DNA reads TGTGCCAGCAGCGTAAGGGGGGGTAACTACAATGAGCAGTTCTTC. Translated: CASSVRGGNYNEQFF.

This clone occurred a few times. The genes are TRBV6-6 and TRBJ1-6; the match to TRBD1 covers 7 bases. The CDR3 sequence is 14 residues long. With V trimmed by 6 bases and J by 14 bases, 13 bases remained unmatched. CDR1 MNHNY and CDR2 SVGAGI come from the germline V gene (reference sequence). CDR3: CASSQGEQSGALHF. CDR3 bases: TGTGCCAGCAGCCAGGGGGAGCAGAGCGGAGCCCTCCACTTT.

The chain has TRBV7-8 and TRBJ2-3; TRBD2 matches 9 bases. Trimming at V came to 4 bases and at J to 2 bases, leaving 7 bases not matched to a gene. The CDR3 runs 16 residues. Germline V gene lookup returns CDR1 SGHVS and CDR2 FQNEAQ. The DNA for the CDR3 is TGTGCCAGCAGCTACGGAGCGGGGGGACTCACAGATACGCAGTATTTT. The encoded protein is CASSYGAGGLTDTQYF.

This clone appeared a few times. The chain employs TRBV12-5 and TRBJ2-7, with 14 bases matching TRBD2. Germline lookup yields CDR1 LGHNT and CDR2 FRNRAP. CDR3 length: 19 residues. The V segment lost 7 bases and the J segment 3 bases; nucleotides outside the gene matches: 17. The CDR3 here is CASVRWTSGGPRRYYEQYF. As DNA, the CDR3 is TGTGCTAGTGTCCGCTGGACTAGCGGGGGGCCTCGTCGGTACTACGAGCAGTACTTC.

The chain couples TRBV29-1 to TRBJ1-2, with 7 positions matching TRBD1. The junction had 12 bases not matched to a gene; V was cut back by 3 bases and J by 2 bases. This CDR3 spans 16 amino acids. Germline CDR1 reads SQVTM; CDR2 reads ANQGSEA. This CDR3 is CSVEFRTGSLNYGYTF. CDR3 DNA: TGCAGCGTTGAGTTCCGGACAGGCTCGCTAAACTATGGCTACACCTTC.

Only one count was recorded for this clone. The chain carries TRBV7-9 and TRBJ2-2, with TRBD1 identical over 7 bases. This CDR3 is 15 amino acids long. J gave up 3 bases and V 5 bases, and 6 bases lay outside the gene matches. CDR1 and CDR2 (germline): SEHNR, FQNEAQ (reference sequence). This chain's CDR3 is CASSPPQGYTGELFF. CDR3 nucleotide sequence: TGTGCCAGCAGCCCACCACAGGGGTACACCGGGGAGCTGTTTTTT.

This chain links TRBV13 with TRBJ2-3; 8 bases fit TRBD2. Unmatched junction bases numbered 7, after V lost 5 bases and J lost 3 bases. This CDR3 comprises 15 residues. The germline gives CDR1 PRHDT, CDR2 FYEKMQ (reference sequence). The CDR3 loop is CASSILAEGTDTQYF. CDR3 DNA sequence: TGTGCCAGCAGCATACTAGCGGAGGGGACAGATACGCAGTATTTT.

This clone was detected once. The chain employs TRBV28 and TRBJ2-5; D perhaps matches TRBD1 (5 bases). Germline V lookup: CDR1 MDHEN, CDR2 SYDVKM. This CDR3 contains 12 residues. Between the trimmed V and J ends, which lost 5 bases and 2 bases, there was a span of 6 bases. The CDR3 loop reads CASSRTQETQYF. DNA of the CDR3: TGTGCCAGCAGTCGGACACAAGAGACCCAGTACTTC.

This chain uses TRBV28 with TRBJ1-1, with 8 bases matching TRBD1. Trimming took 6 bases from V and 1 from J; bases not matched to a gene: 4. The CDR3 runs 14 residues. The germline CDR1 and CDR2 sequences are MDHEN and SYDVKM. The CDR3 DNA follows: TGTGCCAGCAGACCCCAGGGGGCGAACACTGAAGCTTTCTTT. This codes for CASRPQGANTEAFF.

This clone has a single count. The chain carries TRBV3-1 (or the pseudogene TRBV3-2) and TRBJ1-6; D gene ambiguous. The CDR3 has 14 amino acids. V shed 4 bases and J shed 9 bases, with 13 bases lying between them. Per the germline V gene, CDR1 is LGHDT and CDR2 is YNNKEL (reference sequence). CDR3 in amino acids: CASSPLRGSSPLHF. The DNA of the CDR3 is TGTGCCAGCAGCCCCTTGCGGGGTTCTTCACCCCTCCACTTT.

This chain links TRBV27 with TRBJ1-2; maybe TRBD1 (6 bases). Germline assignment: CDR1 MNHEY and CDR2 SMNVEV (reference sequence). The length of the CDR3 is 13 residues. Trimming took 3 bases from V and 3 from J, leaving 8 bases between them. Written as DNA, the CDR3 is TGTGCCAGCAGTTTGAACAGGGACTATGGCTACACCTTC. This codes for CASSLNRDYGYTF.